This T cell receptor beta chain was found in a study of response to subunit inactivated influenza vaccine. Germline V gene lookup returns CDR1 MDHEN and CDR2 SYDVKM. The CDR3 totals 14 residues. V gave up 6 bases and J gave up 5 bases, with 16 bases separating them. Each CDR3 protein gets one entry after TCRdb re-called the RT-PCR reads with MiXCR. This table has about 190,000 distinct CDR3 sequences, approximately 15% appearing once. The chain uses TRBV28 and TRBJ1-2; maybe TRBD1 (6 bases). The TCR was taken from a man aged 50 or older who received an inactivated influenza vaccine. The input for sequencing was CD8+ T cells sorted from PBMCs, taken about 5 days after vaccination. The CDR3 region has the DNA TGTGCCAGCAGCCAGAACAGGGTCGGGTATGGCTACACCTTC. Its protein product is CASSQNRVGYGYTF.